A single sample is the source of the 8 T cell receptor beta chains below, sequenced in a study of T cell clonality in common variable immunodeficiency (dated by TCRdb to between 2015 and 2016). Preparation of the library involved the immunoSEQ multiplex PCR assay. TCRdb retrieved this table from immuneACCESS and kept in-frame rearrangements only. Not all clones are present; in checked studies, unresolved V genes account for under half, and no reason is known for the remainder. This sample is represented by roughly 42,000 clones, with no singletons among them. Around 2.8% of the sample belongs to the ten largest clones. The sample consisted of peripheral blood mononuclear cells. The source of these receptors is a person between 18 and 75 years old in good health.

Remarks on this clone: The CDR3 end lies 3 residues beyond the end of the read and is filled in from the germline J gene. The rearrangement uses TRBV30 and TRBJ1-2; D remains ambiguous. This CDR3 has 15 amino acids. Germline V gene sequence: CDR1 GTSNPN, CDR2 SVGIG (reference sequence). The CDR3 protein is CAWIKASGVYNDYTF. Incomplete CDR3 DNA: TGTGCCTGGATAAAGGCTAGCGGGGTATACAATGAC.

This clone has at least ten counts. Read sequence stops 3 residues before the CDR3 end, and the germline J gene provides the missing end. The gene calls are TRBV30 and TRBJ1-2, with TRBD1 as a possible D gene (6 bases). V was shortened by 8 bases and J by 2 bases, with 12 bases between the two germline ends. CDR3 size: 12 residues. Germline V lookup: CDR1 GTSNPN, CDR2 SVGIG (reference sequence). The covered CDR3 bases are TGTGCCCAACGAGACAGGAACTATGGC. Its translation: CAQRDRNYG. The whole CDR3 is CAQRDRNYGYTF.

This clone came up many times. The read terminates 3 residues ahead of where the CDR3 ends, so the germline J gene completes it. The chain employs TRBV4-2 and TRBJ2-1; 11 bases match TRBD2. CDR1 and CDR2 from the germline V gene are LGHNA and YNFKEQ. The CDR3 covers 15 residues. V lost 5 bases and J lost 3; bases outside the gene matches: 3. Incomplete CDR3 DNA: TGTGCCAGCAGCTCGGGACTAGCGGACTACAATGAG. This gives the protein CASSSGLADYNE. The whole CDR3 reads CASSSGLADYNEQFF.

Of note for this clone: With the read ending 3 residues before the CDR3 end, the germline J gene is used to fill in that end. The chain employs TRBV7-9 and TRBJ2-7, with 9 bases lining up with TRBD1. CDR1 and CDR2 from the germline V gene are SEHNR and FQNEAQ (reference sequence). The V and J ends lost 5 bases and 6 bases, in that order; junction bases with no gene match: 2. The CDR3 has 12 amino acids. Here the CDR3 reads CASSPGQGEQYF. Partial CDR3 DNA: TGTGCCAGCAGCCCGGGACAGGGCGAG. Variable domain in full (rest from reference TRBV7-9 and TRBJ2-7): DTGVSQNPRHKITKRGQNVTFRCDPISEHNRLYWYRQTLGQGPEFLTYFQNEAQLEKSRLLSDRFSAERPKGSFSTLEIQRTEQGDSAMYLCASSPGQGEQYFGPGTRLTVT.

Only a few counts were recorded for this clone. A much larger clone differs by one base, so this may be a read error. The CDR3 is cut off 3 residues early in the read; its end comes from the germline J gene. The chain combines TRBV29-1 with TRBJ1-4; D is possibly TRBD1 (5 bases). The CDR3 totals 12 residues. Looked up from germline, CDR1 is SQVTM and CDR2 is ANQGSEA. Incomplete CDR3 DNA: TGCAGCGTCCCCCTGGACACCAACGTA. Translating it yields CSVPLDTNV. The full CDR3 reads CSVPLDTNVLFF.

In its sample, this clone was seen many times. The CDR3: CASSELPLASQYF. Partial CDR3 DNA: TGTGCCAGCAGTGAACTCCCTCTAGCCTCG. The rearrangement uses TRBV2 and TRBJ2-3; D perhaps matches TRBD2 (5 bases). The observed sequence ends 3 residues before the CDR3 terminus, with the missing tail filled in from the germline J gene. The length of the CDR3 is 13 residues. Per the germline V gene, CDR1 is SNHLY and CDR2 is FYNNEI. Using reference TRBV2 and TRBJ2-3 for the parts outside the CDR3, the full variable domain is EPEVTQTPSHQVTQMGQEVILRCVPISNHLYFYWYRQILGQKVEFLVSFYNNEISEKSEIFDDQFSVERPDGSNFTLKIRSTKLEDSAMYFCASSELPLASQYFGPGTRLTVL.

This clone has ten or more counts. With the read ending 3 residues before the CDR3 end, the germline J gene is used to fill in that end. The chain carries TRBV15 and TRBJ2-3; a weak D match, TRBD2 (6 bases). CDR3 length equals 14 residues. Germline V gene sequence: CDR1 LNHNV, CDR2 YYDKDF (reference sequence). This CDR3 is CATSRGRGGVTQYF. The CDR3 DNA, read in part, is TGTGCCACCAGCAGAGGCCGGGGAGGCGTAACG.

Note on this clone: The read halts 3 residues ahead of the CDR3 end, with the missing end drawn from the germline J gene. The chain recombines TRBV11-3 with TRBJ1-1; TRBD1 might be the D (5 bases). Per germline, CDR1 SGHNT and CDR2 YENEEA. V shed 6 bases and J shed 0 bases, with 11 bases lying between them. The CDR3 sequence is 14 residues long. The covered CDR3 bases are TGTGCCAGCAGTTCCGGGGGGGTGAACACTGAA. Translated, it gives CASSSGGVNTE. The full CDR3 protein reads CASSSGGVNTEAFF.